The present T cell receptor beta chain was sequenced within a study of OX40 agonist ivuxolimab in advanced cancers. The study's findings and limits: Not determined was the antigen specificity of the expanded peripheral T cells.

The assay was immunoSEQ multiplex PCR, and TCRdb's table has in-frame clones only and misses some. There are around 99,000 clones in the sample; 85% to 95% occur only once, and approximately 1.2% lies in the top ten. About this clone itself: Its antigen is currently unknown.

V was cut by 8 bases and J by 1 base, with 17 bases left in between. The CDR3 totals 15 residues. CDR1 is SNHLY and CDR2 is FYNNEI in the germline V gene. The chain recombines TRBV2 with TRBJ2-5, with a possible D match to TRBD2 (6 bases). The clonotype was recovered from an adult with an advanced solid tumor such as melanoma, head and neck, liver or kidney cancer. The sequencing here drew on CD4+ or CD8+ T cells sorted from blood, taken in a trial of the OX40 agonist ivuxolimab. The CDR3, as DNA: TGTGCCAGCTCCAGACTAGTGGGGGGCCAAGAGACCCAGTACTTC. This sequence encodes CASSRLVGGQETQYF.